Reported below is one TCR beta chain. Its antigen remains unidentified. Qualities for individual bases were not recorded, and no much larger clone is one base off. CDR1 and CDR2 were assigned from the germline V gene (reference sequence) as MNHNY and SVGAGI. Measured from the cysteine to the phenylalanine, the CDR3 is 14 residues long. This entry keeps only the CDR3 DNA: 42 bases, framed from base 1. Trimming accounts for 2 bases at V and 4 bases at J, while the number of junction bases matched to no gene is 4. TCRbeta CDR3 regions were amplified from genomic DNA by means of the immunoSEQ Assay, a bias-controlled multiplex PCR. Processing in the source paper ran as follows. The number of nucleated cells in each sample was estimated by amplification of reference gene primers within the assay. To quantify the absolute abundance of each unique TCRbeta CDR3 rearrangement, sequence reads were collapsed and filtered. For each sample, productive Simpson clonality was calculated by taking the square root of Simpson's diversity index across productive rearrangements. Drawn from immuneACCESS, this table holds only the in-frame rearrangements with V and J called that TCRdb kept. Clones are partly lost; checked studies trace under half to an unresolved V gene and leave the rest unexplained. Clone size and the V and J calls come from that table; the DNA yielded D and trimming. The sample profile shows roughly 120,000 clones; around 85% of them were found once. About 8% of the sample is held by the ten biggest clonotypes.

This sample is drawn from a study of blood T cell repertoires in COVID-19 (dated by TCRdb to the early 2020s). Regarding the research as a whole: Samples covering the acute and convalescent phases of COVID-19 were provided by collaborators in the United States, Italy and Spain. The material from the prospective study consisted of cDNA or gDNA derived from T cells, B-cell-depleted T cells, or PBMCs. Deeply sampled blood TCRbeta repertoires from subjects exposed to, actively infected with, or recovered from COVID-19 were included in the dataset. The repertoires were made available in a free public database intended to serve as a resource for research on the immune response to SARS-CoV-2. Samples were obtained from the ongoing ImmuneRACE study (first 160 participants) and from 1,254 subjects provided by 6 global collaborators. A de-identified subject ID, COVID-19 status, age in years and sex were almost always included in the sample metadata. Where available, HLA class I and class II types were obtained from metadata supplied by the sample provider rather than from assay-based typing. The research as a whole found: Clinical and demographic metadata were provided uncurated, with the amount varying by source and participant.

Samples from volunteer blood donors who had recovered from COVID-19 were contributed by a second Seattle source. The collaborating institutions used their own protocols to collect whole blood in K2EDTA tubes. For TCRbeta analysis, collaborators shipped samples as frozen whole blood, isolated PBMCs, or DNA extracted from either of those sample types. The rearrangement joined TRBV6-6 to TRBJ1-1, with 7 middle bases fitting TRBD1. The clonotype comes from a man between 65 and 80 years old who had recovered from COVID-19. The sequencing sample was made of peripheral blood. The CDR3 amino acid sequence is: CASSYGQGVTEAFF. The DNA sequence follows: TGTGCCAGCAGTTACGGGCAGGGGGTCACTGAAGCTTTCTTT.